The 6 T cell receptor beta chains below were found in one sample sequenced in a study of blood T cell repertoires in COVID-19. Measured with immunoSEQ multiplex PCR; TCRdb has only the in-frame clones, and not every one. The sample includes about 110,000 clones, around 80% of them seen just once. Sample: peripheral blood. The receptors stem from a woman aged 80 or over with acute or convalescent COVID-19.

The chain combines TRBV18 with TRBJ1-2, with no clear D. V was clipped by 6 bases and J by 8 bases, with 13 bases between them. The CDR3 runs to 12 residues. CDR1 and CDR2 (germline): KGHSH, LQKENI. The CDR3 region is CASSRLIGGYTF. As DNA, the CDR3 is TGTGCCAGCTCTAGACTTATCGGAGGCTACACCTTC.

The chain employs TRBV6-4 and TRBJ2-1; TRBD1 is a possible D gene (6 bases). This CDR3 is 13 amino acids long. The germline V gene has CDR1 MRHNA and CDR2 SNTAGT. The V gene lost 6 bases and the J gene lost 2 bases, with 8 bases spanning the gap. CDR3 amino acids: CASRRDTYNEQFF. CDR3 DNA: TGTGCCAGCAGAAGGGACACCTACAATGAGCAGTTCTTC.

The J gene is TRBJ2-3, the V gene TRBV20-1; TRBD2 matches 10 bases. V was pared by 3 bases and J by 2 bases, with 8 bases of the junction left unmatched. The CDR3 has 16 amino acids. CDR1 and CDR2 (germline): DFQATT, SNEGSKA (reference sequence). The CDR3 coding sequence is TGCAGTGCTAGTCCGACTAGCGGGTGGGACACAGATACGCAGTATTTT. Translation: CSASPTSGWDTDTQYF.

The chain combines TRBV19 with TRBJ1-1; D is possibly TRBD1 (6 bases). Germline lookup yields CDR1 LNHDA and CDR2 SQIVND (reference sequence). The CDR3 totals 16 residues. V was pared by 6 bases and J by 4 bases, with 21 bases between. The CDR3 loop reads CASSRNSGDRGTEAFF. The CDR3 DNA follows: TGTGCCAGTAGCCGAAACTCAGGGGATAGGGGCACTGAAGCTTTCTTT.

This clone was counted only a few times. V usage is TRBV10-3 and J usage is TRBJ2-7; D ambiguous. Germline loops: CDR1 ENHRY, CDR2 SYGVKD. The CDR3 is made up of 11 amino acids. The V gene lost 8 bases and the J gene lost 0 bases, with 5 bases spanning the gap. The CDR3 region has the DNA TGTGCCATCGCCAGCTCCTACGAGCAGTACTTC. Translating it yields CAIASSYEQYF.

The V call is TRBV4-1, the J call TRBJ2-7, with D perhaps matching TRBD2 (6 bases). The V end was cut by 5 bases, the J end by 4 bases, with 18 bases between. Germline V gives CDR1 MGHRA, CDR2 YSYEKL. The CDR3 covers 15 residues. CDR3 residues: CASSKGFGGEYEQYF. As DNA, the CDR3 is TGCGCCAGCAGCAAAGGGTTCGGCGGGGAGTACGAGCAGTACTTC.